This T cell receptor (beta chain) is drawn from a study of cytomegalovirus exposure and HLA in healthy donors. The study, taken as a whole, reports: Cytomegalovirus status was reportedly diagnosed by the classifier with high specificity and sensitivity. With later analysis, a missense DCLRE1C variant became linked to TCR beta V- and J-gene trimming.

From germline, CDR1 is SEHNR and CDR2 FQNEAQ (reference sequence). The CDR3 is 15 residues long. PCR was performed using 60 Vbeta and 13 Jbeta primers. Clones were read by immunoSEQ multiplex PCR, and TCRdb kept only the in-frame ones, dropping some. This sample has 180,000 or so clones; roughly 90% occur once, and the top ten carry approximately 0.31%. On this clone: Antigen unknown. Compared with germline, one end of the junction differs, possibly owing to a read error.

The chain links TRBV7-9 to TRBJ1-1, with D maybe TRBD1 (6 bases). Material: PBMCs. The receptor comes from a woman younger than 45 in good health and CMV-seronegative. CDR3 DNA sequence: TGTTCCAGCAGCTTAGTGGTCGGGGGGACAACTGAAGCTTTCTTT. Protein: CSSSLVVGGTTEAFF.